This TCR beta chain comes out of a study of T cells in Graves' hyperthyroidism and ophthalmopathy. V lost 7 bases to trimming and J lost 5 bases, with 9 bases between them. Germline CDR1 reads SGHRS; CDR2 reads YFSETQ. This CDR3 contains 11 residues. Preceding any ophthalmopathy symptoms, the blood sample dates from first hyperthyroidism diagnosis. Amplification of TCR beta CDR3 regions used RNA as the template. TCR CDR3 regions were first amplified by RT-PCR with HTBI primers. TCRdb ran MiXCR on the multiplex PCR reads and lists one entry per CDR3 protein. The table shows tens of thousands of distinct CDR3 sequences, with roughly 50% occurring only once. This clonotype was detected ten times or more.

V usage is TRBV5-1 and J usage is TRBJ2-5; D remains unclear. The receptor's source is a woman between 50 and 59 years old with Graves' hyperthyroidism that later progressed to Graves' ophthalmopathy. The source material was blood. In DNA, the CDR3 is TGCGCCAGCGGGCTACAGGAGACCCAGTACTTC. Protein product: CASGLQETQYF.